This T cell receptor (beta chain) was captured in a study of shared clonotypes between healthy human individuals. Overall study results and limits: Only blood was sampled; tissue repertoires likely differ.

Produced via immunoSEQ multiplex PCR; TCRdb's table is partial and in-frame only. The repertoire holds 730,000 or so clones, 72% seen once, with 1.8% in the top ten. V lost 9 bases, J lost 4 bases, and 4 bases lay in between. The CDR3 runs 11 residues. Germline assignment: CDR1 LNHDA and CDR2 SQIVND (reference sequence). A remark on this clone: The antigen is unknown.

Sequencing was done on a sample of memory CD4+ T cells sorted from blood. Noted subset: CD45RA-negative fraction. This clonotype was obtained from a woman aged 25 to 39 in good health. This chain links TRBV19 with TRBJ2-6; D remains unclear. CDR3 bases: TGTGCCAGCTCCGGGGCCAACGTCCTGACTTTC. It translates to CASSGANVLTF.